This T cell receptor (beta chain) came from a study of T cells in Graves' hyperthyroidism and ophthalmopathy. Newly diagnosed patients aged 18 to 65 had hyperthyroidism of under 2 months' duration. Each diagnosis drew on symptoms, thyroxine, TRAb, thyroid ultrasound and orbital computed tomography findings. From RNA transcripts, TCR beta CDR3 regions were amplified. An initial round of RT-PCR targeting the TCR CDR3 relied on the HTBI primer set. TCRdb used MiXCR to reprocess the multiplex PCR reads, holding one entry per CDR3 protein. This sample carries approximately 100,000 distinct CDR3 sequences, 35% to 45% of them seen once, and the ten largest clones take roughly 10%. V was cut by 4 bases and J by 2 bases, with 7 bases left in between. Per the germline V gene, CDR1 is SGHTA and CDR2 is FQGNSA. The CDR3 runs to 13 residues. This clonotype was counted ten times or more.

The receptor's source is a woman aged 25-40 years with Graves' hyperthyroidism. The V call is TRBV7-2, the J call TRBJ2-3; D ambiguous. Sequenced sample: peripheral blood or thyroid tissue (not recorded which). Here the CDR3 reads CASSYRNTDTQYF. CDR3 nucleotide sequence: TGTGCCAGCAGCTATCGGAACACAGATACGCAGTATTTT.